The present T cell receptor beta chain was sequenced within a study of T cell responses to AZD1222 COVID-19 vaccine. Study overall: Second-dose timings of about 4 or about 12 weeks were pooled.

Concerning this clone itself: Antigen: not known.

General study results and limits: A mostly white British donor set with more females was recruited, and clonal diversity was possibly underestimated.

V was shortened by 0 bases and J by 5 bases, with 10 bases between the two germline ends. The CDR3 contains 13 residues. Germline V lookup: CDR1 SQVTM, CDR2 ANQGSEA. Clones were sequenced by immunoSEQ multiplex PCR, and TCRdb holds only the in-frame ones, with some missing. This sample has some 150,000 clones, with roughly 91% found just once. The chain employs TRBV29-1 and TRBJ1-2; D unresolved. Specimen: peripheral blood, collected on day 0 of AZD1222 vaccination. This receptor was taken from an adult in good health. CDR3 loop: CSVEDGRPYGYTF. The CDR3 DNA reads as TGCAGCGTTGAAGACGGGCGGCCGTATGGCTACACCTTC.